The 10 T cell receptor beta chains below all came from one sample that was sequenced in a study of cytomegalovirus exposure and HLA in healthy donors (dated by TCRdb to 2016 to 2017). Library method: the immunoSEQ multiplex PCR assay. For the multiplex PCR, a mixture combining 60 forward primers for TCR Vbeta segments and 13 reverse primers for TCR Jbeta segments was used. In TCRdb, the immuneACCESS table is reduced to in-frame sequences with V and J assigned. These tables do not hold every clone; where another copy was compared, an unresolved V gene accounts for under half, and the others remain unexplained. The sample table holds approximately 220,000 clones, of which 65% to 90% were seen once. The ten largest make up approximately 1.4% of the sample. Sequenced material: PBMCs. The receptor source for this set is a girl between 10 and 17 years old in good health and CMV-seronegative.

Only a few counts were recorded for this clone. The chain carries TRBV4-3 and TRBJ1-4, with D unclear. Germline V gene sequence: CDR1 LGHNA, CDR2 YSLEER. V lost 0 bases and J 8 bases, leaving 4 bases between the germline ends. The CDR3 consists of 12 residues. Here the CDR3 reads CASSQESEKLFF. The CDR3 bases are TGCGCCAGCAGCCAAGAAAGCGAAAAACTGTTTTTT.

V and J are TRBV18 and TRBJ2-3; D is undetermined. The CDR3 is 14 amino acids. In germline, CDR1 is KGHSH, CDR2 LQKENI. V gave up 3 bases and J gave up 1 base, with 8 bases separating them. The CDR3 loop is CASSPSVRTDTQYF. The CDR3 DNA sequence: TGTGCCAGCTCACCGTCGGTCCGCACAGATACGCAGTATTTT.

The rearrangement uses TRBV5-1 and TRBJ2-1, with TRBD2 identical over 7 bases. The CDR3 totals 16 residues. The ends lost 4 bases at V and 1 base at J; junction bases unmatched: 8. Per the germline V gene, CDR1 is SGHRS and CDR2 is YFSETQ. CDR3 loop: CASSNLAELSYNEQFF. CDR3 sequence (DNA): TGCGCCAGCAGCAACCTAGCGGAACTTTCCTACAATGAGCAGTTCTTC.

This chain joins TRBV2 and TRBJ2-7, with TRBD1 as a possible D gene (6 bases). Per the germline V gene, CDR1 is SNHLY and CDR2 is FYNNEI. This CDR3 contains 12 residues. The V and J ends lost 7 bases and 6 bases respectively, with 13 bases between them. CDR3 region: CASTVQGTEQYF. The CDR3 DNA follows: TGTGCCAGCACCGTACAGGGCACCGAGCAGTACTTC.

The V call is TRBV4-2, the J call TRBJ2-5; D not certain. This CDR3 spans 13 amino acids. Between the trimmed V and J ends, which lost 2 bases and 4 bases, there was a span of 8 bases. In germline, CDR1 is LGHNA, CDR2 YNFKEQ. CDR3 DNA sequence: TGTGCCAGCAGCCAAAGAACGGTAGAGACCCAGTACTTC. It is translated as CASSQRTVETQYF.

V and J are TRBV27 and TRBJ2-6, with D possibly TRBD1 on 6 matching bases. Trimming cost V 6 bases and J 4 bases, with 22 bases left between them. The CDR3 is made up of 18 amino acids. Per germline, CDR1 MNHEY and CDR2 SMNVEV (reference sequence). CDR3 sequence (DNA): TGTGCCAGCAGACGAAAACCAACAGGGAAGGCCGGGGCCAACGTCCTGACTTTC. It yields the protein CASRRKPTGKAGANVLTF.

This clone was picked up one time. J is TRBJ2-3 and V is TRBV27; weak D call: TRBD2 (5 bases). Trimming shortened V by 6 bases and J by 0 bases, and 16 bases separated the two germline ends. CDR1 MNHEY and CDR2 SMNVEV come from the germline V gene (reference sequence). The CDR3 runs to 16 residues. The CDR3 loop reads CASSNLGVLSTDTQYF. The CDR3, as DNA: TGTGCCAGCAGCAATTTGGGAGTACTCAGCACAGATACGCAGTATTTT.

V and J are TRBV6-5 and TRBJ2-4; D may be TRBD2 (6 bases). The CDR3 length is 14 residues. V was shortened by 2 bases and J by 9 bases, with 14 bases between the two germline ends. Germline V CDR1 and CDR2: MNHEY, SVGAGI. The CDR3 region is CASSYGRESGIQYF. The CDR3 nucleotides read TGTGCCAGCAGTTACGGCCGGGAGAGCGGCATTCAGTACTTC.

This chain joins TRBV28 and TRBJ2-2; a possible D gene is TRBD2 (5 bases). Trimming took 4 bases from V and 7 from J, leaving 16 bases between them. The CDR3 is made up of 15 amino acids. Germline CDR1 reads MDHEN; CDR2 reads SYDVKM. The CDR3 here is CASSSDAGADGELFF. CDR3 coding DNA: TGTGCCAGCAGTTCCGATGCGGGCGCGGACGGGGAGCTGTTTTTT.

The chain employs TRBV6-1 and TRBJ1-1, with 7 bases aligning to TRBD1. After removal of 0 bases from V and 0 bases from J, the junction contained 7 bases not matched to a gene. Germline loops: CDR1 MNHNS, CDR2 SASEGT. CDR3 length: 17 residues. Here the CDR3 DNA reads TGTGCCAGCAGTGAAGCGCTAACAGGGGTAATGAACACTGAAGCTTTCTTT. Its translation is CASSEALTGVMNTEAFF.